This T cell receptor beta chain was recorded in a study of HIV-infected children after antiretroviral therapy interruption (dated by TCRdb to between 2018 and 2021). Looking at the study overall: Eight children were included: four on planned treatment interruption and four on continuous treatment, all with CD4+ count above 500 and viral load below 50 copies/ml. The interruption group had a median age of 9.5 years, and the continuous treatment group had a median age of approximately 8 years. Recorded exposure to EBV and CMV was present in most of the participating children. For the interruption arm, samples were taken at week 0, at week 12, at the end of interruption (week 24 or 48), and roughly 3 years after the study ended. In the continuous-treatment arm, samples from corresponding weeks 0, 48 and 150 were analyzed. Alongside measurements of thymic output, TCR repertoires of children on planned treatment interruption were compared with TCR repertoires of children on continuous antiretroviral treatment. The study at large found these results: The low number of patients is a limitation and the data should be interpreted with caution. In a few patients, shared-triplet CDR3 clusters rose after interruption; the overall rise was significant only when one outlier patient was excluded. In naive CD4+ repertoires of PTI patients, CDR3 sharing between time points fell after interruption began; many sequences were shared between end of interruption and 3 years later.

This clonotype was seen many times. Its antigen is not yet known. Qualities for individual bases were not recorded, and no much larger clone is one base off. From its cysteine to its phenylalanine, the CDR3 spans 14 amino acids. This entry keeps only the CDR3 DNA: 42 bases, framed from base 1. V loses 4 bases of germline sequence and J loses 3 bases, and the interval between the two ends is 12 bases. CDR1 and CDR2, per the germline V gene (reference sequence), are LNHDA and SQIVND. The library was produced with 3' RACE. To correct PCR amplification bias, TCR libraries were generated from RNA with a 3' RACE protocol that used unique molecular identifiers. As many as 12 amplicon libraries were pooled and then sequenced on an Illumina MiSeq using v2 2x250 paired-end chemistry. Concerning the study's data processing: Reads were processed with Decombinator for assignment of V and J genes and CDR3, and barcode-based correction of errors and PCR bias was applied. Before Gini coefficients were calculated with the R ineq package, the repertoires were subsampled to the same depth. CDR3 similarity was assessed with GLIPH, Hamming distance and a shared triplet metric. TCRdb redid the processing of the public reads, applying fastp at Q25 and MiXCR, and retained in-frame beta chains. Identical CDR3 proteins give one entry, which carries the most common genes and DNA. TCRdb's processing, not the authors' own work, is the source of the V and J calls. The sample includes thousands of distinct CDR3 sequences, with around a sixth observed a single time. Around 15% of the sample goes to the ten largest clones.

Explained via the paper, the treatment or condition label denotes: PENTA 11 planned treatment interruption arm or continuous ART arm. The participants, all children from the United Kingdom aged 2 to 15 years, had been on at least three-drug ART for a minimum of 24 weeks. Cryopreserved PBMCs containing at least 5 million viable cells were required, and a handful of candidate patients were excluded because of low viable PBMC yield. Memory CD8+ CD45RO+ CD45RA- T cells were FACS-sorted from thawed PBMCs on a FACSAria III cell sorter. After sorting, cells were fixed, and RNA was extracted with the RNeasy FFPE kit and then with the RNeasy Micro kit.

The source was CD45RO+ CD8+ T cells from PBMCs, pooled from several time points, collected from a donor given antiretroviral therapy, either interrupted or continuous. The cell subset or site label, read with the paper, signifies: memory CD8+ CD45RO+ CD45RA- T cells. This clonotype was obtained from a pool of human donors with HIV. The chain links TRBV19 with TRBJ1-1, with TRBD1 as a weak D call on 5 bases. The CDR3 in this case is CASSTLGGYTEAFF. The base sequence is TGTGCCAGTAGTACACTGGGGGGGTACACTGAAGCTTTCTTT.